This is a list of T cell receptor beta chains from one sample in a study of OX40 agonist ivuxolimab in advanced cancers. Assay used: immunoSEQ multiplex PCR; TCRdb lists only in-frame clones, some missing. The data contain under 80,000 clones, about 89% of them singletons. The sample was CD4+ or CD8+ T cells sorted from blood, taken in a trial of the OX40 agonist ivuxolimab. The receptor source for this set is an adult with an advanced solid tumor such as melanoma, head and neck, liver or kidney cancer. Both conserved end residues are part of each CDR3. The D gene is left open where the match is weak. Only some rows state a clone size, as once, few, many or a class for expanded clones.

J gene	CDR3 length	clone size	D gene	V gene	CDR3 protein	CDR3 DNA
TRBJ1-3	13	.	.	TRBV27	CASSSDRGNTIYF	TGTGCCAGCAGTTCGGACAGAGGAAACACCATATATTTT
TRBJ2-7	12	once	.	TRBV5-4	CASSLERGEQYF	TGTGCCAGCAGCTTAGAAAGGGGGGAGCAGTACTTC
TRBJ1-3	12	few	.	TRBV6-6	CASKSTGNTIYF	TGTGCCAGCAAAAGTACCGGAAACACCATATATTTT
TRBJ2-5	15	.	TRBD2	TRBV7-8	CASRPGTTNQETQYF	TGTGCCAGCAGACCCGGGACTACCAATCAAGAGACCCAGTACTTC
TRBJ2-1	15	.	.	TRBV14	CASSPQAKVYNEQFF	TGTGCCAGCAGCCCCCAAGCTAAGGTTTACAATGAGCAGTTCTTC
TRBJ2-2	18	.	.	TRBV21-1	CASSSLGQNRTNTGELFF	TGTGCCAGCAGCTCCTTGGGACAGAATCGAACGAACACCGGGGAGCTGTTTTTT
TRBJ1-2	13	.	.	TRBV9	CASSVCRDYGYTF	TGTGCCAGCAGCGTTTGCAGAGACTATGGCTACACCTTC
TRBJ2-2	15	.	TRBD2	TRBV28	CASSLITSGTGELFF	TGTGCCAGCAGTTTGATCACTAGCGGCACCGGGGAGCTGTTTTTT
TRBJ2-7	12	.	.	TRBV29-1	CSYQESTYEQYF	TGCAGCTATCAGGAGTCCACCTACGAGCAGTACTTC
TRBJ2-1	17	.	TRBD2	TRBV7-8	CASSLVGRTSGGNEQFF	TGTGCCAGCAGCTTAGTCGGGAGGACTAGCGGGGGGAATGAGCAGTTCTTC
TRBJ2-7	14	.	TRBD1	TRBV6-1	CASSWDRGDYEQYF	TGTGCCAGCAGTTGGGACAGAGGCGACTACGAGCAGTACTTC
TRBJ1-1	14	.	.	TRBV5-1	CASSFSGVDTEAFF	TGCGCCAGCAGCTTCTCAGGGGTTGACACTGAAGCTTTCTTT
TRBJ2-2	18	.	TRBD2	TRBV2	CASSDVLAGAANTGELFF	TGTGCCAGCAGTGATGTGCTAGCGGGGGCCGCGAACACCGGGGAGCTGTTTTTT
TRBJ1-1	14	.	TRBD1	TRBV10-3	CAITAGQGNTEAFF	TGTGCCATCACTGCGGGACAGGGGAACACTGAAGCTTTCTTT
TRBJ2-1	16	.	.	TRBV5-1	CASSFQLTSSYNEQFF	TGCGCCAGCAGCTTTCAGCTAACCAGCTCCTACAATGAGCAGTTCTTC
TRBJ2-1	17	.	TRBD2	TRBV5-1	CASSLGTSGSSYNEQFF	TGCGCCAGCAGCTTAGGGACTAGCGGTAGCTCCTACAATGAGCAGTTCTTC
TRBJ1-2	15	.	.	TRBV21-1	CASRHYRQVLYGYTF	TGTGCCAGCAGACACTACCGACAGGTCCTCTATGGCTACACCTTC
TRBJ2-1	16	.	TRBD2	TRBV5-6	CASSLTSGGLYNEQFF	TGTGCCAGCAGCTTGACTAGCGGGGGTCTTTACAATGAGCAGTTCTTC
TRBJ2-7	19	few	.	TRBV10-3	CAIRPGTGGIGTSGYEQYF	TGTGCCATCAGACCCGGGACAGGGGGAATAGGGACTAGCGGCTACGAGCAGTACTTC
TRBJ2-3	16	.	TRBD2	TRBV28	CASTLAGTRITDTQYF	TGTGCCAGCACCCTCGCCGGGACTAGGATCACAGATACGCAGTATTTT
TRBJ2-7	14	.	.	TRBV9	CASSVDLGSYEQYF	TGTGCCAGCAGCGTAGATTTGGGGTCCTACGAGCAGTACTTC
TRBJ1-1	13	few	.	TRBV19	CASFALAYTEAFF	TGTGCCTCCTTCGCCCTCGCGTACACTGAAGCTTTCTTT
TRBJ1-1	14	.	.	TRBV14	CASSHQGPRSEAFF	TGTGCCAGCAGCCATCAGGGGCCGAGGTCGGAAGCTTTCTTT
TRBJ2-1	14	.	TRBD2	TRBV30	CAWSMRGGYNEQFF	TGTGCCTGGAGTATGCGGGGGGGCTACAATGAGCAGTTCTTC
TRBJ1-3	16	.	TRBD1	TRBV5-1	CASSLVQGALGNTIYF	TGCGCCAGCAGCTTGGTCCAGGGGGCGCTTGGAAACACCATATATTTT
TRBJ1-1	14	once	.	TRBV5-1	CASSLDQWGPEAFF	TGCGCCAGCAGCTTGGATCAATGGGGTCCTGAAGCTTTCTTT
TRBJ2-7	14	.	.	TRBV4-3	CASSQDFGTYEQYF	TGCGCCAGCAGCCAAGATTTCGGGACCTACGAGCAGTACTTC
TRBJ2-5	15	.	TRBD2	TRBV4-1	CASSQDWDYSLGQYF	TGCGCCAGCAGCCAAGATTGGGACTATTCCTTGGGCCAGTACTTC
TRBJ2-7	15	.	TRBD1	TRBV28	CASRDREGRKYEQYF	TGTGCCAGCAGGGACAGGGAAGGTCGAAAATACGAGCAGTACTTC
TRBJ2-1	15	.	.	TRBV6-1	CASSVGTLSYNEQFF	TGTGCCAGCAGCGTCGGGACGCTCTCCTACAATGAGCAGTTCTTC
TRBJ2-5	15	.	.	TRBV7-8	CASSLVGRYQETQYF	TGTGCCAGCAGCTTAGTTGGGAGGTACCAAGAGACCCAGTACTTC
TRBJ1-2	15	.	TRBD1	TRBV6-6	CASSSGQGKSSGYTF	TGTGCCAGCAGTTCTGGACAGGGGAAATCGAGCGGCTACACCTTC
TRBJ2-2	13	.	.	TRBV7-3	CASKQTGSGELFF	TGTGCCAGCAAACAGACGGGGTCCGGGGAGCTGTTTTTT
TRBJ2-3	17	.	TRBD2	TRBV7-3	CASRRISGSGGTDTQYF	TGTGCCAGCAGAAGGATTAGCGGGAGTGGAGGCACAGATACGCAGTATTTT
TRBJ2-5	13	.	.	TRBV18	CASSLTEKETQYF	TGTGCCAGCTCACTGACAGAAAAAGAGACCCAGTACTTC
TRBJ2-3	16	few	TRBD2	TRBV7-2	CASSLAASGGTDTQYF	TGTGCCAGCAGCTTAGCAGCTAGCGGGGGCACAGATACGCAGTATTTT
TRBJ2-4	15	once	.	TRBV2	CASSVGGLAKNIQYF	TGTGCCAGCAGTGTAGGGGGACTAGCCAAAAACATTCAGTACTTC